This entry lists 18 T cell receptor delta chains sequenced from one sample in a study of Vγ9Vδ2 T cells in congenital toxoplasmosis. A single-tube template-switch cDNA reaction was primed with TRGC- and TRDC-specific primers. The TRGC primer was designed to bind both TRGC1 and TRGC2 constant genes. TCRdb reprocessed the reads through CATT. Altogether about 300 delta-chain clones are present, roughly 50% being singletons, with the ten largest covering 55% to 75%. The material sequenced was gamma-delta T cells from blood. The source of these receptors is a child younger than 10 born to a mother with Toxoplasma gondii infection during pregnancy, either congenitally infected or uninfected (not recorded which).

Concerning this clone: The amino acid sequence in TCRdb belongs to a much larger clone and departs from this DNA's translation at residue 14, likely a sequencing read error; the sequence shown is translated from the DNA. V gene TRDV3 was called; the J gene was not; the D segment call TRDD3 is taken from the table without a DNA check. Germline assignment: CDR1 TVYSNPD and CDR2 GDNSRS (reference sequence). The CDR3 loop spans 17 amino acids. CDR3 in DNA: TGTGCCTTCCACCACCTTACGGGGGATACGCGTACCGATAACCTCATCTTT. This gives the protein CAFHHLTGDTRTDNLIF.

This clone was seen more than once but under ten times. A far larger clone differs by one base, so this is likely a read error. The gene calls are TRAV38-2/DV8 and TRDJ1; 8 bases fit TRDD2. The V segment lost 2 bases and the J segment 1 base; nucleotides outside the gene matches: 16. Looked up from germline, CDR1 is TSESDYY and CDR2 is QEAYKQQN. CDR3 length: 19 amino acids. The CDR3 protein is CAYRRASYEGVTGTDKLIF. The CDR3 coding sequence is TGTGCTTATAGGAGGGCTTCCTACGAGGGGGTTACGGGCACCGATAAACTCATCTTT.

For this clone: A read error likely explains this, since a far larger clone differs by one base. J is TRDJ2 and V is TRDV2; D call uncertain. In the absence of a J gene in TCRdb, the DNA was matched to germline to assign it here. The CDR3 has 16 amino acids. The germline V gene has CDR1 GEAIGNYY and CDR2 EKD. CDR3 region: CARDSPWTALTAQLFF. The CDR3, as DNA: TGTGCCCGTGACTCTCCCTGGACCGCTTTGACAGCACAACTCTTCTTT.

This clone was counted once. The amino acid sequence in TCRdb belongs to a much larger clone and departs from this DNA's translation at residue 17, likely a sequencing read error; the sequence shown is translated from the DNA. The V gene reported is TRDV3; the J gene is uncalled; TRDD3, the table's D call, lacks a check against the DNA. Germline CDR1 is TVYSNPD and CDR2 is GDNSRS (reference sequence). The CDR3 spans 19 residues. CDR3 loop: CAFPTFLPPSTGGYGGPIF. The DNA of the CDR3 is TGTGCCTTCCCCACCTTCCTACCTCCGAGTACTGGGGGATACGGAGGACCCATCTTT.

This clone appeared once. The translation of this DNA and the TCRdb protein of a much larger clone differ at residue 12, probably owing to a read error; the protein shown here is translated from the DNA. The chain carries TRDV3 and TRDJ1, with D perhaps matching TRDD2 (9 bases). The J gene, not given by TCRdb, was assigned here from a germline match of the nucleotide sequence. Trimming cost V 3 bases and J 10 bases, with 39 bases left between them. CDR1 is TVYSNPD, CDR2 GDNSRS, per germline (reference sequence). The CDR3 spans 19 residues. The CDR3 spells CAFPTFLPPSTEGYGGLIF. As DNA, the CDR3 is TGTGCCTTCCCCACCTTCCTACCTCCGAGTACTGAGGGATACGGAGGACTCATCTTT.

As to this clone: TCRdb's entry gives the protein of a much larger clone, which mismatches this DNA's translation at residue 7, likely from a read error; the protein reported here is translated from the DNA. The V and J genes are TRAV38-2/DV8 and TRDJ1, with D unresolved. The J gene, left out of TCRdb, was set here by checking the DNA against germline. Germline CDR1 reads TSESDYY; CDR2 reads QEAYKQQN. CDR3 length: 11 residues. Between the trimmed V and J ends, which lost 1 base and 7 bases, there was a span of 5 bases. This CDR3 reads CAYRSNVKLIF. In DNA form, the CDR3 reads TGTGCTTATAGGAGCAATGTTAAACTCATCTTT.

This clone was found a few times. With only one base between it and a far larger clone, this is likely a read error. The chain is built from TRDV1 and TRDJ1, with 7 bases aligning to TRDD3. V lost 5 bases to trimming and J lost 2 bases; unmatched junction nucleotides: 14. Germline CDR1 TSWWSYY, CDR2 QGS. This CDR3 spans 17 amino acids. CDR3 DNA sequence: TGTGCTCTTGGGAGACACCGTACTGGGGTGGGTACCGATAAACTCATCTTT. Encoded protein: CALGRHRTGVGTDKLIF.

Remarks on this clone: TCRdb's protein for this DNA is that of a much larger clone and differs from the translation at residue 14, likely a read error; the protein shown is the DNA translation. The J gene is uncalled and the V gene is TRDV2. CDR1 and CDR2 (germline): GEAIGNYY, EKD. The CDR3 consists of 16 residues. Here the CDR3 DNA reads TGTGCCTGTGACACGCTCGTCACTTCGTACACCGATAAACGCATCTTT. Its protein product is CACDTLVTSYTDKRIF.

Comments on this clone: TCRdb's entry gives the protein of a much larger clone, which mismatches this DNA's translation at residue 10, likely from a read error; the protein reported here is translated from the DNA. This chain connects TRDV2 to TRDJ1; 9 nucleotides match TRDD3. TCRdb gives no J gene; it was assigned here by matching the DNA to germline. CDR3 length: 18 amino acids. V lost 4 bases and J lost 4; bases outside the gene matches: 18. The germline CDR1 and CDR2 sequences are GEAIGNYY and EKD. CDR3 amino acids: CACDLLRWGMTSHDKLIF. CDR3 coding DNA: TGTGCCTGTGATCTTCTCCGCTGGGGGATGACTTCCCACGATAAACTCATCTTT.

This clone was seen a few times. A far larger clone is a single base away, which makes a read error likely. This chain joins TRDV2 and TRDJ1; TRDD3 matches 8 bases. The CDR3 runs to 17 residues. The V segment lost 3 bases and the J segment 0 bases; nucleotides outside the gene matches: 11. CDR1 is GEAIGNYY, CDR2 EKD, per germline. The CDR3 region has the DNA TGTGCCTGTGACTCGTGGGGATACCGGACGTACACCGATAAACTCATCTTT. Translating it yields CACDSWGYRTYTDKLIF.

As for this clone: TCRdb records a much larger clone's protein for this DNA, with a difference at residue 12 that likely arises from a read error; the protein given is the translation of the DNA. The V and J genes are TRDV2 and TRDJ1; 10 bases agree with TRDD3. The J gene, left out of TCRdb, was set here by checking the DNA against germline. Germline V CDR1 and CDR2: GEAIGNYY, EKD. The trim removed 4 bases at V and 4 bases at J, leaving 17 bases unmatched. The CDR3 length is 18 residues. The CDR3 sequence is CACDLLRWGITAHDKLIF. As DNA, the CDR3 is TGTGCCTGTGATCTTCTCCGCTGGGGGATAACTGCCCACGATAAACTCATCTTT.

Worth noting for this clone: This likely reflects a read error, since a far larger clone is one base away. The J gene corresponds to TRDJ1; a V gene call is absent; the table's D call TRDD3 went unverified against the DNA. CDR3 length: 18 residues. CDR3 sequence reads: CAFNCPSDVKDTRDKLIF. The CDR3 nucleotides read TGTGCCTTTAATTGCCCCTCAGACGTGAAGGATACCCGCGATAAACTCATCTTT.

As to this clone: This probably arose from a read error, given a far larger clone one base away. This same CDR3 is encoded by further DNA sequences in the sample. The rearrangement joins TRDV3 to TRDJ1; 13 bases match TRDD3. TCRdb gives no J gene; it was assigned here by matching the DNA to germline. Germline CDR1 is TVYSNPD and CDR2 is GDNSRS (reference sequence). This CDR3 is built from 19 residues. With V trimmed by 3 bases and J by 10 bases, 26 bases remained unmatched. The CDR3 sequence is CAFPTFLPPSTGGYGGLIF. For the CDR3, the DNA is TGTGCCTTCCCCACCTTCCTACCTCCAAGTACTGGGGGATACGGAGGACTCATCTTT.

This clone was recorded a few times. A far larger clone is just one base off, so this is likely a read error. The same CDR3 can be traced to other DNA sequences in this sample. The chain carries TRDV2 and TRDJ3, with 11 nucleotides matching TRDD3. Germline loops: CDR1 GEAIGNYY, CDR2 EKD. The CDR3 runs 18 residues. Here the CDR3 DNA reads TGTGCATGTGACAAAATACTGGGGGATACCTGGGACACCCGACAGATGTTTTTC. Its protein is CACDKILGDTWDTRQMFF.

Turning to this clone: TCRdb pairs this DNA with a much larger clone's protein that differs at residue 5, likely a read error; the protein shown was translated from the DNA. The chain recombines TRDV2 with TRDJ2; 10 bases are a match to TRDD3. TCRdb is silent on the J gene; assignment here came from matching the DNA to germline. The CDR3 has 15 residues. Germline-derived CDR1 and CDR2 are GEAIGNYY and EKD. Germline trimming cut 3 bases from V and 2 bases from J; bases unmatched to any gene: 2. The CDR3 is CACDSWGILTAQLFF. CDR3 DNA sequence: TGTGCCTGTGACTCCTGGGGGATATTGACAGCACAACTCTTCTTT.

This clone has only one observation. A far more abundant clone sits one base away, making this likely a read error. V is TRDV2 and J is TRDJ1; the D gene is possibly TRDD3 (6 bases). TCRdb carries no J gene annotation; the J gene was assigned here by matching the DNA with germline. The CDR3 sequence is 14 residues long. V dropped 5 bases and J dropped 0 bases, with 12 bases sitting between them. The germline V gene has CDR1 GEAIGNYY and CDR2 EKD. As DNA, the CDR3 is TGTGCCTGTGGCATTTTGGGGGACACCGATAAACTCATCTTT. As protein: CACGILGDTDKLIF.

As regards this clone: With a far larger clone one base away, a read error is the likely cause. Other DNA sequences from this sample encode an identical CDR3 as well. The chain employs TRDV2 and TRDJ3; 7 bases map to TRDD3. The J gene was missing in TCRdb and was found by matching the end of the DNA to germline. There are 24 residues in the CDR3. V lost 0 bases to trimming and J lost 0 bases; unmatched junction nucleotides: 22. CDR1 is GEAIGNYY and CDR2 is EKD in the germline V gene. CDR3 protein: CACDTVEVMVGDPYSSWDTRQMFF. For the CDR3, the DNA is TGTGCCTGTGACACCGTGGAGGTGATGGTGGGGGACCCTTATAGCTCCTGGGACACCCGACAGATGTTTTTC.

With respect to this clone: This likely came from a read error, as a far larger clone is one base away. No V segment was called; the J segment is TRDJ1; TRDD3 is the table's D call and was not checked against the DNA. The CDR3 has 18 amino acids. The CDR3 nucleotides are TGTGCCTTTAATTGCCCCTCAGACGTGCAGGATACCCTCGATAAACTCATCTTT. Translating gives CAFNCPSDVQDTLDKLIF.